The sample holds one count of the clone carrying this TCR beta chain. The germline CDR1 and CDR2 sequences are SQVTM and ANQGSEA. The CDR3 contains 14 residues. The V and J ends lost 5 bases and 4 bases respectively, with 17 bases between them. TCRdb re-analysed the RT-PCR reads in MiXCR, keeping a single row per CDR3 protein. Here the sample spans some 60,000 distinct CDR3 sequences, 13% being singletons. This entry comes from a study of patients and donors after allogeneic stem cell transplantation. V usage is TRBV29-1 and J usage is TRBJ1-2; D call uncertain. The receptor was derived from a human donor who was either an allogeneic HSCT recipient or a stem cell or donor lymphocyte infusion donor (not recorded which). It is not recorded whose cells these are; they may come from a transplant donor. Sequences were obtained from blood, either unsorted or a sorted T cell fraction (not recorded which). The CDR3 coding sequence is TGCAGCGTTTTACCCTCGGACGGAGTCTATGGCTACACCTTC. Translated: CSVLPSDGVYGYTF. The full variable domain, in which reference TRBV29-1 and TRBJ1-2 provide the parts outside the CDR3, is SAVISQKPSRDICQRGTSLTIQCQVDSQVTMMFWYRQQPGQSLTLIATANQGSEATYESGFVIDKFPISRPNLTFSTLTVSNMSPEDSSIYLCSVLPSDGVYGYTFGSGTRLTVV.